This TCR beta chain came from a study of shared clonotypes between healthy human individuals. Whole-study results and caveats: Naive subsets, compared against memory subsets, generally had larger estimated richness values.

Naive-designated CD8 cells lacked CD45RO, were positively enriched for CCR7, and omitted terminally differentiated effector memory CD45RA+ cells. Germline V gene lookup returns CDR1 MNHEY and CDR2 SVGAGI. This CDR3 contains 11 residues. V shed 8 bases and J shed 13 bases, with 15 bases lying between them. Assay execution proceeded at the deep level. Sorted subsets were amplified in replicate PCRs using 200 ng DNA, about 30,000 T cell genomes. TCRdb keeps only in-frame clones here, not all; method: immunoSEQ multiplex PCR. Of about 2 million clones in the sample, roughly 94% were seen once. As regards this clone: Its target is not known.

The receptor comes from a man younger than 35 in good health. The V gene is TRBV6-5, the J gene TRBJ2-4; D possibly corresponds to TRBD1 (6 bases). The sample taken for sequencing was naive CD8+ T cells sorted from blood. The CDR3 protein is CASGEGQSQYF. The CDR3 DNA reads TGTGCCAGCGGAGAAGGACAGTCACAGTACTTC.